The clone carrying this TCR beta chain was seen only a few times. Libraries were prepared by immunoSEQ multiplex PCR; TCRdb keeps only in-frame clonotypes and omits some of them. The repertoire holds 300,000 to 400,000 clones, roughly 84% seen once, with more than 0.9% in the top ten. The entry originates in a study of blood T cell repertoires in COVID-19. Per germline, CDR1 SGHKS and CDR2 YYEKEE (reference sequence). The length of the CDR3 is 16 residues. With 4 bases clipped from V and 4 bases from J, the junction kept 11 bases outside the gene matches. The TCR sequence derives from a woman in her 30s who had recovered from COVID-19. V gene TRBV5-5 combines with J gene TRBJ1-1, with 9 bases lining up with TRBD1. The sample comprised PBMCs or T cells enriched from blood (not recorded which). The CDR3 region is CASSQGRGQGSTEAFF. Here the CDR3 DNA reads TGTGCCAGCAGCCAGGGTCGGGGACAGGGCAGCACTGAAGCTTTCTTT. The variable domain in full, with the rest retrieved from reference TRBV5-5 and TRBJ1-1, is DAGVTQSPTHLIKTRGQQVTLRCSPISGHKSVSWYQQVLGQGPQFIFQYYEKEERGRGNFPDRFSARQFPNYSSELNVNALLLGDSALYLCASSQGRGQGSTEAFFGQGTRLTVV.